This entry lists 23 T cell receptor beta chains sequenced from one sample in a study of T cells after posttransplantation cyclophosphamide. Clones were sequenced by immunoSEQ multiplex PCR, and TCRdb holds only the in-frame ones, with some missing. The table includes approximately 32,000 clones, around 90% detected once. The sequenced material came from PBMCs. The receptors stem from a woman aged 35 to 49 with a blood cancer, CMV-positive, and with a related stem cell donor.

The CDR3 region has the DNA TGTGCCAGCAGCCGGGGTACTAATGAAAAACTGTTTTTT. This codes for CASSRGTNEKLFF. The rearrangement uses TRBV7-2 and TRBJ1-4, with no clear D. Germline V CDR1 and CDR2: SGHTA, FQGNSA. The CDR3 has 13 residues. V was shortened by 5 bases and J by 2 bases, with 6 bases between the two germline ends.

This chain joins TRBV2 and TRBJ2-3; D gene uncertain. The CDR3 runs 14 residues. V lost 11 bases and J lost 6, with 21 bases in between. Per germline, CDR1 SNHLY and CDR2 FYNNEI. CDR3 amino acids: CAVSPGSQRDTQYF. DNA for the CDR3: TGTGCCGTTTCCCCCGGGTCGCAAAGGGATACGCAGTATTTT.

This chain links TRBV6-1 with TRBJ2-1; TRBD1 matches at 7 bases. Germline values: CDR1 MNHNS, CDR2 SASEGT. After removal of 3 bases from V and 7 bases from J, the junction contained 9 bases not matched to a gene. CDR3 length equals 15 residues. The CDR3 is CASSERQGPWNEQFF. The DNA of the CDR3 is TGTGCCAGCAGTGAGAGACAGGGACCCTGGAATGAGCAGTTCTTC.

The chain uses TRBV7-9 and TRBJ2-3; 9 bases line up with TRBD2. The CDR3 is made up of 18 amino acids. Germline V gene sequence: CDR1 SEHNR, CDR2 FQNEAQ (reference sequence). With 4 bases clipped from V and 0 bases from J, the junction kept 11 bases outside the gene matches. The CDR3 coding sequence is TGTGCCAGCAGCTCAGGGGGTAGCGGGGGCTCTAGCACAGATACGCAGTATTTT. Translating gives CASSSGGSGGSSTDTQYF.

This chain joins TRBV7-3 and TRBJ2-2, with 11 nucleotides matching TRBD2. The germline V gene has CDR1 SGHTA and CDR2 FQGTGA. The CDR3 extends over 19 amino acids. Trimming cost V 1 base and J 5 bases; bases outside gene matches: 12. DNA for the CDR3: TGTGCCAGCAGCTTAATGGTCGGGGTAGCGGGGGGGCCGACCGGGGAGCTGTTTTTT. Translating it yields CASSLMVGVAGGPTGELFF.

The rearrangement uses TRBV4-1 and TRBJ1-3; the D gene is possibly TRBD1 (5 bases). V gave up 0 bases and J gave up 0 bases, with 12 bases separating them. In germline, CDR1 is MGHRA, CDR2 YSYEKL. This CDR3 comprises 17 residues. The CDR3 sequence: CASSQDITGGSGNTIYF. CDR3 coding DNA: TGCGCCAGCAGCCAAGATATAACCGGGGGCTCTGGAAACACCATATATTTT.

CDR3 protein: CASSETSGGRNEQFF. The CDR3, as DNA: TGTGCCAGCAGCGAAACTAGCGGGGGGCGTAATGAGCAGTTCTTC. The V call is TRBV28, the J call TRBJ2-1; 12 nucleotides agree with TRBD2. V trimming: 6 bases; J trimming: 7 bases; junction bases outside the gene matches: 7. The CDR3 length is 15 residues. The germline gives CDR1 MDHEN, CDR2 SYDVKM. The full variable domain, completed using reference TRBV28 and TRBJ2-1, is DVKVTQSSRYLVKRTGEKVFLECVQDMDHENMFWYRQDPGLGLRLIYFSYDVKMKEKGDIPEGYSVSREKKERFSLILESASTNQTSMYLCASSETSGGRNEQFFGPGTRLTVL.

This clone was counted once. This chain joins TRBV29-1 and TRBJ1-1; D is perhaps TRBD1 (5 bases). In germline, CDR1 is SQVTM, CDR2 ANQGSEA. The V end lost 7 bases, the J end lost 5 bases, and 11 bases lay between the germline ends. The CDR3 totals 11 residues. CDR3: CSGGRNTEAFF. For the CDR3, the DNA is TGCAGCGGGGGGAGGAATACTGAAGCTTTCTTT.

The chain recombines TRBV6-5 with TRBJ2-7; tentative D call: TRBD2 (5 bases). V was shortened by 2 bases and J by 1 base, with 15 bases between the two germline ends. This CDR3 is built from 16 residues. The germline V gene encodes CDR1 MNHEY and CDR2 SVGAGI. CDR3 coding DNA: TGTGCCAGCAGTTACCCCTCGGTCCGGGGTTCCTACGAGCAGTACTTC. Its protein is CASSYPSVRGSYEQYF.

V and J are TRBV27 and TRBJ1-6, with a tentative D call TRBD1 (5 bases). V was clipped by 8 bases and J by 11 bases, with 16 bases between them. This CDR3 is 13 amino acids long. Germline V gene lookup returns CDR1 MNHEY and CDR2 SMNVEV (reference sequence). The CDR3 spells CASSLMTETPLHF. In DNA, the CDR3 is TGTGCCAGCTCCCTCATGACAGAAACACCCCTCCACTTT.

V and J are TRBV11-2 and TRBJ2-7; D is possibly TRBD2 (6 bases). Trimming removed 1 base at V and 1 base at J, with 11 bases between. The CDR3 length is 15 residues. Germline V gene lookup returns CDR1 SGHAT and CDR2 FQNNGV. The CDR3 DNA reads TGTGCCAGCAGCTTAGCGGGGACTCTATCCTACGAGCAGTACTTC. Amino acid sequence: CASSLAGTLSYEQYF. The complete variable domain, with remaining parts taken from reference TRBV11-2 and TRBJ2-7, reads EAGVAQSPRYKIIEKRQSVAFWCNPISGHATLYWYQQILGQGPKLLIQFQNNGVVDDSQLPKDRFSAERLKGVDSTLKIQPAKLEDSAVYLCASSLAGTLSYEQYFGPGTRLTVT.

The chain is built from TRBV28 and TRBJ1-1; D perhaps matches TRBD1 (5 bases). V was shortened by 8 bases and J by 4 bases, with 14 bases between the two germline ends. Germline CDR1 is MDHEN and CDR2 is SYDVKM. CDR3 length: 13 amino acids. CDR3 in amino acids: CASGGNGGTEAFF. The DNA of the CDR3 is TGTGCCAGCGGGGGAAACGGGGGCACTGAAGCTTTCTTT. The full variable domain, rest sourced from reference TRBV28 and TRBJ1-1, is DVKVTQSSRYLVKRTGEKVFLECVQDMDHENMFWYRQDPGLGLRLIYFSYDVKMKEKGDIPEGYSVSREKKERFSLILESASTNQTSMYLCASGGNGGTEAFFGQGTRLTVV.

V is TRBV7-9 and J is TRBJ2-7; D is perhaps TRBD1 (6 bases). The CDR3 sequence is 15 residues long. V was clipped by 1 base and J by 5 bases, with 15 bases between them. CDR1 and CDR2 from the germline V gene are SEHNR and FQNEAQ (reference sequence). CDR3 in amino acids: CASSLVQGRSDEQYF. The CDR3 DNA is TGTGCCAGCAGCTTAGTACAGGGACGTTCTGACGAGCAGTACTTC.

The chain carries TRBV29-1 and TRBJ2-3; 8 bases agree with TRBD2. Germline V lookup: CDR1 SQVTM, CDR2 ANQGSEA. The CDR3 extends over 13 amino acids. After removal of 6 bases from V and 4 bases from J, the junction contained 6 bases not matched to a gene. In DNA form, the CDR3 reads TGCAGCGTGACTAGCGCGGTGTCAGATACGCAGTATTTT. This gives the protein CSVTSAVSDTQYF.

The chain recombines TRBV25-1 with TRBJ1-2; 9 bases are a match to TRBD1. Per germline, CDR1 MGHDK and CDR2 SYGVNS. With 3 bases clipped from V and 4 bases from J, the junction kept 9 bases outside the gene matches. CDR3 size: 16 residues. CDR3 loop: CASSEAGTGIGYGYTF. The CDR3 coding sequence is TGTGCCAGCAGTGAGGCTGGGACAGGGATCGGCTATGGCTACACCTTC.

The V and J genes are TRBV10-2 and TRBJ1-5; no firm D call. CDR3 length: 14 residues. Germline assignment: CDR1 WSHSY and CDR2 SAAADI. Deletions cut 2 bases from V and 3 bases from J, with 8 bases between. The CDR3 loop reads CASSEMENNQPQHF. For the CDR3, the DNA is TGCGCCAGCAGTGAGATGGAGAACAATCAGCCCCAGCATTTT.

The chain is built from TRBV28 and TRBJ1-5, with a weak D call TRBD1 (5 bases). The CDR3 loop spans 11 amino acids. The V end lost 4 bases, the J end lost 9 bases, and 7 bases lay between the germline ends. Germline V gene lookup returns CDR1 MDHEN and CDR2 SYDVKM. CDR3 bases: TGTGCCAGCAGTTCTCAGGGGCCCCAGCATTTT. It translates to CASSSQGPQHF.

J is TRBJ2-3 and V is TRBV7-2, with 7 bases fitting TRBD1. This CDR3 is built from 14 residues. J gave up 4 bases and V 5 bases, and 6 bases lay outside the gene matches. Per germline, CDR1 SGHTA and CDR2 FQGNSA. CDR3 coding DNA: TGTGCCAGCAGCCCAGGGGGTTTCGCAGATACGCAGTATTTT. Translation gives CASSPGGFADTQYF.

V gene TRBV6-6 combines with J gene TRBJ1-2; the D is unclear. This CDR3 comprises 15 residues. The germline CDR1 and CDR2 sequences are MNHNY and SVGAGI (reference sequence). The germline V and J ends were trimmed by 0 bases and 8 bases, with 16 bases remaining between them. The CDR3 reads CASSYSRVGIEGYTF. CDR3 sequence (DNA): TGTGCCAGCAGTTACTCGAGGGTGGGGATAGAGGGCTACACCTTC.

V usage is TRBV5-4 and J usage is TRBJ2-5, with D maybe TRBD1 (6 bases). This CDR3 has 13 amino acids. The V gene's germline CDR1 is SGHNT and CDR2 YYREEE (reference sequence). Trimming pared 4 bases from V and 4 bases from J, leaving 11 bases between. The CDR3 loop reads CASSTRQAETQYF. The CDR3 DNA is TGTGCCAGCAGCACCCGACAGGCAGAGACCCAGTACTTC.

The chain links TRBV9 to TRBJ1-3, with a tentative D call TRBD1 (5 bases). Germline V CDR1 and CDR2: SGDLS, YYNGEE. V lost 3 bases to trimming and J lost 0 bases, with 10 bases between them. The CDR3 is 15 residues long. The CDR3 DNA sequence: TGTGCCAGCAGCGGGCGGGGGAGCTCTGGAAACACCATATATTTT. Amino acids: CASSGRGSSGNTIYF.

This clone occurred a few times. The gene calls are TRBV5-6 and TRBJ1-1; D is possibly TRBD1 (5 bases). Trimming pared 5 bases from V and 5 bases from J, leaving 22 bases between. This CDR3 contains 16 residues. Germline V gene lookup returns CDR1 SGHDT and CDR2 YYEEEE. CDR3 amino acids: CASSRRAWGSTTEAFF. The CDR3 DNA reads TGTGCCAGCAGTAGGAGGGCATGGGGGTCGACAACTGAAGCTTTCTTT.

About this clone itself: The junction differs from germline at one of its ends, possibly a read error. The J gene is TRBJ2-5, the V gene TRBV7-2; D is possibly TRBD1 (6 bases). Germline V gene data show CDR1 as SGHTA and CDR2 as FQGNSA. This CDR3 spans 15 amino acids. The CDR3 DNA follows: TGTGCCAGCAGTTTAGTCGACAGGCCGCAAGAGACCCAGTACTTC. It translates to CASSLVDRPQETQYF.